The rows below give T cell receptor beta chains drawn from one sample of a study of T cell responses to AZD1222 COVID-19 vaccine. The table came from immunoSEQ multiplex PCR; TCRdb's copy has only in-frame clones and leaves some out. The sample carries approximately 140,000 clones, around 90% recorded once. The source was peripheral blood, collected on day 0 of AZD1222 vaccination. The origin of the receptors is an adult in good health. Both conserved end residues are part of each CDR3. Each record gives: clone size, V gene, D gene, J gene, CDR3 DNA, CDR3 protein. A D gene is named only where the DNA matches it firmly. Part of the rows lack a size; the others show once, few, many or a class for expanded clones.

>few|TRBV11-2|-|TRBJ2-7
TGTGCCAGCAGCTTCGAAACCGGCTACGAGCAGTACTTC
CASSFETGYEQYF
>-|TRBV28|-|TRBJ1-2
TGTGCCAGCACCCCCCGGGGGAACTATGGCTACACCTTC
CASTPRGNYGYTF
>few|TRBV6-6|-|TRBJ1-6
TGTGCCAGCAGGCCGACAGGAAATAATTCACCCCTCCACTTT
CASRPTGNNSPLHF
>-|TRBV15|TRBD1|TRBJ1-1
TGTGCCACCAGCACGTGGACAGGCGAAGCTTTCTTT
CATSTWTGEAFF
>-|TRBV4-2|-|TRBJ1-2
TGTGCCAGCAGCCCCCCTCCCGGGACGCAGGGAGGCTACACCTTC
CASSPPPGTQGGYTF
>once|TRBV24-1|-|TRBJ2-7
TGTGCCACCAGTGATTTAAGAGGCCGGATTGGGGGGCGGTACGAGCAGTACTTC
CATSDLRGRIGGRYEQYF
>-|TRBV28|-|TRBJ1-1
TGTGCCAGCAGTTTTGGGTTTAACACTGAAGCTTTCTTT
CASSFGFNTEAFF
>-|TRBV12-3/TRBV12-4|-|TRBJ2-7
TGTGCCAGCAGTCGGACGTTCTCCTACGAGCAGTACTTC
CASSRTFSYEQYF
>-|TRBV5-1|TRBD2|TRBJ2-1
TGCGCCAGCAGCTCCAGACTAGCGGGGCCGTATAATGAGCAGTTCTTC
CASSSRLAGPYNEQFF
>-|TRBV7-9|-|TRBJ1-1
TGTGCCAGCAGCCCTCAGCGGGTGGGTGAAGCTTTCTTT
CASSPQRVGEAFF
>-|TRBV19|-|TRBJ2-5
TGTGCCAGTAGTATAAGTCGTCGTAAGGAGACCCAGTACTTC
CASSISRRKETQYF
>-|TRBV2|-|TRBJ1-5
TGTGCCAGCAGTGAAAGCAAAGGGTTCAATCAGCCCCAGCATTTT
CASSESKGFNQPQHF
>-|TRBV9|-|TRBJ2-3
TGTGCCAGCAGCTCAAACACAGATACGCAGTATTTT
CASSSNTDTQYF
>-|TRBV12-3/TRBV12-4|-|TRBJ1-3
TGTGCCAGCAGTACAGGGATTCGGGACACCATATATTTT
CASSTGIRDTIYF
>-|TRBV9|-|TRBJ1-6
TGTGCCAGCAGCGTAGGAGTAAACGATTCACCCCTCCACTTT
CASSVGVNDSPLHF
>-|TRBV30|-|TRBJ2-3
TGTGCCTGGAGTTCCGGGACAACCTTCACAGATACGCAGTATTTT
CAWSSGTTFTDTQYF
>-|TRBV4-3|TRBD2|TRBJ2-2
TGCGCCAGCAGCCCGGGACTAAACGCCGGGGAGCTGTTTTTT
CASSPGLNAGELFF
>-|TRBV19|-|TRBJ2-6
TGTGCCAGTAGTATACCCCCGGCGAAGATATCTGGGGCCAACGTCCTGACTTTC
CASSIPPAKISGANVLTF
>-|TRBV5-1|TRBD1|TRBJ2-5
TGCGCCAGCAGCCTCTCCCGGACAGGGCGGGGAGAGACCCAGTACTTC
CASSLSRTGRGETQYF
>-|TRBV4-3|TRBD2|TRBJ2-2
TGCGCCAGCAGCCTTGAACCCCTAGCGGGAACCACCGGGGAGCTGTTTTTT
CASSLEPLAGTTGELFF
>-|TRBV4-1|TRBD1|TRBJ2-2
TGCGCCAGCAGCCAAGACAACAGGGGTGTAATAGACACCGGGGAGCTGTTTTTT
CASSQDNRGVIDTGELFF
>-|TRBV5-1|TRBD2|TRBJ2-3
TGCGCCAGCAGCTTGGAAGCAGCGGGGGGGCCATTCGATACGCAGTATTTT
CASSLEAAGGPFDTQYF
>-|TRBV28|TRBD2|TRBJ2-7
TGTGCCAGCAGTTTATTTGGCGGGAGGTCCTACGAGCAGTACTTC
CASSLFGGRSYEQYF
>-|TRBV19|TRBD1|TRBJ1-5
TGTGCCAGTAGTAGGTCGGGACCACTTACGGACAGGGTGGATAGCAATCAGCCCCAGCATTTT
CASSRSGPLTDRVDSNQPQHF
>-|TRBV29-1|-|TRBJ2-7
TGCAGCGTTGAAGAACAAGGACCTTCCTACGAGCAGTACTTC
CSVEEQGPSYEQYF
>-|TRBV18|-|TRBJ2-7
TGTGCCAGCTCACTTAGGGATCCGCACGCCTACGAGCAGTACTTC
CASSLRDPHAYEQYF
>-|TRBV19|-|TRBJ1-2
TGTGCCAGTAGTTCAACAGCGACATCGAGGCACTATGGCTACACCTTC
CASSSTATSRHYGYTF
>-|TRBV25-1|-|TRBJ2-1
TGTGCCAGCAGTGACCCTAGGGGAGGGGGCTCCTACAATGAGCAGTTCTTC
CASSDPRGGGSYNEQFF
>-|TRBV5-6|TRBD2|TRBJ2-7
TGTGCCAGCAGCTGGGCGCCTAGCGGGAACTCCTACGAGCAGTACTTC
CASSWAPSGNSYEQYF
>-|TRBV10-2|TRBD2|TRBJ2-1
TGCGCCAGCAGTACCACCGGGACTAGCGGGGGGGGGCAGTTCTTC
CASSTTGTSGGGQFF
>-|TRBV9|TRBD2|TRBJ2-2
TGTGCCAGCAGCCCTCGGGGCGGGGGGAGCACCGGGGAGCTGTTTTTT
CASSPRGGGSTGELFF
>-|TRBV6-2/TRBV6-3|-|TRBJ2-2
TGTGCCAGCAGCAGGGGATTGACCGGGGAGCTGTTTTTT
CASSRGLTGELFF
>-|TRBV2|TRBD1|TRBJ1-1
TGTGCCAGCAGCCCCCAGGGGGGCCTCACTGAAGCTTTCTTT
CASSPQGGLTEAFF
>-|TRBV7-9|TRBD1|TRBJ1-5
TGTGCCAGCAGCCAGGGGGACGGATTCAATCAGCCCCAGCATTTT
CASSQGDGFNQPQHF
>-|TRBV30|TRBD2|TRBJ2-5
TGTGCCTGGAGAGCGCCTAGCGGGGGTAACCAAGAGACCCAGTACTTC
CAWRAPSGGNQETQYF
>-|TRBV7-2|-|TRBJ2-1
TGTGCCAGCAGCCCCGAAGGGTTACTCTACAATGAGCAGTTCTTC
CASSPEGLLYNEQFF
>-|TRBV3-1/TRBV3-2|TRBD1|TRBJ1-4
TGTGCCAGCAGCCCCCGACAGGGCCCTGCAACTAATGAAAAACTGTTTTTT
CASSPRQGPATNEKLFF
>-|TRBV19|-|TRBJ1-5
TGTGCCAGTAGTACGACGATTAACAATCAGCCCCAGCATTTT
CASSTTINNQPQHF
>-|TRBV4-2|-|TRBJ2-7
TGTGCCAGCAGCCACCAGTACGCAGGGGGGATTAACTACGAGCAGTACTTC
CASSHQYAGGINYEQYF
>-|TRBV6-4|TRBD1|TRBJ2-7
TGTGCCAGCTCACCGACAGGGGAGCACTACGAGCAGTACTTC
CASSPTGEHYEQYF
>-|TRBV6-5|-|TRBJ2-7
TGTGCCAGCGGTTTGGGGGGCCGTAACTACGAGCAGTACTTC
CASGLGGRNYEQYF
>-|TRBV7-9|-|TRBJ2-2
TGTGCCAGCAGCTTAGAAGCCGGGTACACCGGGGAGCTGTTTTTT
CASSLEAGYTGELFF
>-|TRBV12-3/TRBV12-4|TRBD1|TRBJ1-4
TGTGCCAGCAGCGGGACAGGGGAAAAACTGTTTTTT
CASSGTGEKLFF
>-|TRBV6-5|-|TRBJ1-5
TGTGCCAGCACCCCTAACAGGGGCAATCAGCCCCAGCATTTT
CASTPNRGNQPQHF
>-|TRBV19|-|TRBJ1-1
TGTGCCAGTAGAACCCTCGCAAGCTTGAACACTGAAGCTTTCTTT
CASRTLASLNTEAFF
>-|TRBV25-1|-|TRBJ2-1
TGTGCCAGCAGTGACGGGTACAACAATGAGCAGTTCTTC
CASSDGYNNEQFF
>-|TRBV10-3|-|TRBJ2-7
TGTGCCATCAGTGTGGGGGGACAGAGCTACGAGCAGTACTTC
CAISVGGQSYEQYF
>once|TRBV30|-|TRBJ1-1
TGTGCCTGGAGCGGAGGGGGGAACACTGAAGCTTTCTTT
CAWSGGGNTEAFF
>few|TRBV3-1/TRBV3-2|TRBD1|TRBJ2-7
TGTGCCAGCAGCCCCGAAGGAGTTTGGGACAGCTTCTCCTACGAGCAGTACTTC
CASSPEGVWDSFSYEQYF
>-|TRBV28|-|TRBJ1-6
TGTGCCAGCAGTTTTATGGATTCACCCCTCCACTTT
CASSFMDSPLHF
>-|TRBV30|TRBD1|TRBJ1-2
TGTGCCTGGAGTATAAAGGACAGGGACTATGGCTACACCTTC
CAWSIKDRDYGYTF
>-|TRBV27|TRBD1|TRBJ2-7
TGTGCCAGCAGTATCAAGGACAGGGGCGAGCAGTACTTC
CASSIKDRGEQYF
>-|TRBV6-5|-|TRBJ2-2
TGTGCCAGCAGTTACACCTCGGGCACCGGGGAGCTGTTTTTT
CASSYTSGTGELFF
>-|TRBV4-3|TRBD1|TRBJ2-2
TGCGCCAGCAGCCAAGATCCACGGGACAGGGGGTTGGACGGGGAGCTGTTTTTT
CASSQDPRDRGLDGELFF
>-|TRBV4-2|-|TRBJ1-1
TGTGCCAGCAGCCCGACAGTGAACACTGAAGCTTTCTTT
CASSPTVNTEAFF
>-|TRBV27|TRBD2|TRBJ2-3
TGTGCCAGCAGTCCTACCTACCGGGACTACACAGATACGCAGTATTTT
CASSPTYRDYTDTQYF
>-|TRBV12-2|-|TRBJ2-6
TGTGCAAGTCGCTTAGGGGCGGACCCCTCTGGGGCCAACGTCCTGACTTTC
CASRLGADPSGANVLTF
>-|TRBV6-9|-|TRBJ2-7
TGTGCCAGCAGCCCCCCCACGGACATCAGAGACGAGCAGTACTTC
CASSPPTDIRDEQYF
>-|TRBV19|-|TRBJ1-1
TGTGCCAGTAGTCAGAGGCAGACCGCTGAAGCTTTCTTT
CASSQRQTAEAFF
>-|TRBV28|TRBD2|TRBJ2-1
TGTGCCAGCAGTTTGGGACTAGCGGGACCCAACTACAATGAGCAGTTCTTC
CASSLGLAGPNYNEQFF